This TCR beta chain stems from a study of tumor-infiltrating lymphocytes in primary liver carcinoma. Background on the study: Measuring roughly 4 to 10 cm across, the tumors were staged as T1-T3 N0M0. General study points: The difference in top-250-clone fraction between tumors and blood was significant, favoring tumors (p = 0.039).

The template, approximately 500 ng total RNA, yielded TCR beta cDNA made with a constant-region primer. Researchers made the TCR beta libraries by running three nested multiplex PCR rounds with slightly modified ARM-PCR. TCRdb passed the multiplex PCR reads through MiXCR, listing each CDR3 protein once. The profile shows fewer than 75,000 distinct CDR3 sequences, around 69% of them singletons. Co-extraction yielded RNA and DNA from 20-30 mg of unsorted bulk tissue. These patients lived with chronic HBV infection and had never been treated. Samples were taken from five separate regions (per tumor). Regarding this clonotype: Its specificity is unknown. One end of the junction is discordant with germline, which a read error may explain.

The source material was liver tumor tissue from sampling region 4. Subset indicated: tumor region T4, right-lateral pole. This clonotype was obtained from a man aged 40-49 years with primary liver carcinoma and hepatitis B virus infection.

This CDR3 is CASSQGVNKQYF. In DNA, the CDR3 is TGTGCCAGCAGTCAAGGTGTGAACAAGCAGTACTTC. The chain combines TRBV4-2 with TRBJ2-7; D remains ambiguous. The CDR3 has 12 amino acids. CDR1 is LGHNA, CDR2 YNFKEQ, per germline.